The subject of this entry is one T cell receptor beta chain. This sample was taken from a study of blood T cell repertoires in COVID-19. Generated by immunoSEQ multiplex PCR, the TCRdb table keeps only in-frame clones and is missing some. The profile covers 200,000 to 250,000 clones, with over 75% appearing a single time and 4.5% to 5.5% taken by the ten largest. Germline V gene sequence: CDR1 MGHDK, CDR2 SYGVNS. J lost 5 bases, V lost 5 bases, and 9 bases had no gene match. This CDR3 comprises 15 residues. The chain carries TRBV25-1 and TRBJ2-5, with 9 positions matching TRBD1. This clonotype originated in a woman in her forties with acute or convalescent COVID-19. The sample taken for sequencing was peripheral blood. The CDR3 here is CASSHRTGDRETQYF. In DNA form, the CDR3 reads TGTGCCAGCAGTCACCGGACAGGGGATAGGGAGACCCAGTACTTC.